This TCR beta chain was observed in a study of blood T cell repertoires in COVID-19. Looking at the study overall: PBMCs, B-cell-depleted T cells, or T cells provided the cDNA or gDNA that made up the material.

J gave up 5 bases and V 7 bases, and 5 bases lay outside the gene matches. The CDR3 is 12 residues long. The germline CDR1 and CDR2 sequences are SQVTM and ANQGSEA. This clone was seen a few times. Some clones are missing from TCRdb's copy, which holds only in-frame ones; the method was immunoSEQ multiplex PCR. The data show 150,000 to 200,000 clones, roughly 85% seen once. The clonotype was recovered from a man aged 40-49 years with acute or convalescent COVID-19. The rearrangement uses TRBV29-1 and TRBJ1-1, with 9 positions matching TRBD1. The sequenced material came from peripheral blood. The chain's CDR3 is CSGGQGSTEAFF. CDR3 DNA: TGCAGCGGGGGACAGGGTAGTACTGAAGCTTTCTTT. The full variable domain, rest sourced from reference TRBV29-1 and TRBJ1-1, is SAVISQKPSRDICQRGTSLTIQCQVDSQVTMMFWYRQQPGQSLTLIATANQGSEATYESGFVIDKFPISRPNLTFSTLTVSNMSPEDSSIYLCSGGQGSTEAFFGQGTRLTVV.